Following are 9 T cell receptor beta chains from one sample sequenced in a study of blood T cell repertoires in COVID-19. TCRdb's copy holds only in-frame clones and misses some; the assay was immunoSEQ multiplex PCR. The data hold about 160,000 clones, with around four fifths observed a single time. The sequenced sample was PBMCs or T cells enriched from blood (not recorded which). These receptors came from a woman aged 45 to 65 who had recovered from COVID-19.

The J gene is TRBJ1-3, the V gene TRBV19; D perhaps matches TRBD1 (6 bases). V lost 5 bases and J 9 bases, leaving 17 bases between the germline ends. The germline CDR1 and CDR2 sequences are LNHDA and SQIVND (reference sequence). This CDR3 is built from 14 residues. In DNA, the CDR3 is TGTGCCAGTAGTTCCTTGCGGGGGGCGATCACCATATATTTT. Protein: CASSSLRGAITIYF.

V is TRBV7-8 and J is TRBJ1-6, with D hard to call. V lost 3 bases and J lost 7, with 7 bases in between. This CDR3 has 13 residues. Germline CDR1 and CDR2: SGHVS and FQNEAQ. The CDR3 spells CASSFAGNSPLHF. The CDR3, as DNA: TGTGCCAGCAGCTTTGCAGGAAATTCACCCCTCCACTTT.

This chain links TRBV30 with TRBJ2-5; D may be TRBD2 (5 bases). Germline-derived CDR1 and CDR2 are GTSNPN and SVGIG (reference sequence). Deletions cut 1 base from V and 5 bases from J, with 14 bases between. This CDR3 comprises 14 residues. The CDR3: CAWSGAGRLETQYF. CDR3 nucleotides: TGTGCCTGGAGTGGGGCGGGTAGGCTGGAGACCCAGTACTTC.

J is TRBJ2-1 and V is TRBV25-1; 7 nucleotides match TRBD2. V shed 5 bases, J shed 15 bases, and the junction held 19 bases outside the gene matches. Looked up from germline, CDR1 is MGHDK and CDR2 is SYGVNS. The CDR3 runs 15 residues. The CDR3 sequence: CASSTWDYRLGIWFF. The CDR3 bases are TGTGCCAGCAGTACCTGGGACTACCGTTTAGGGATTTGGTTCTTC.

The V gene is TRBV28, the J gene TRBJ1-4; possible D gene TRBD1, 5 bases. This CDR3 is built from 16 residues. Germline-derived CDR1 and CDR2 are MDHEN and SYDVKM. With 5 bases removed from V and 6 bases from J, the gap between germline ends came to 19 bases. The CDR3 DNA reads TGTGCCAGCAGTCGCGTCTCTGGGGGGGAGGATGAAAAACTGTTTTTT. It translates to CASSRVSGGEDEKLFF.

The rearrangement uses TRBV7-8 and TRBJ1-6; no clear D. This CDR3 is 17 amino acids long. Germline V gene data show CDR1 as SGHVS and CDR2 as FQNEAQ. V lost 5 bases and J lost 0, with 14 bases in between. For the CDR3, the DNA is TGTGCCAGCAGCCTCCGGGATCCGAGCTCCTATAATTCACCCCTCCACTTT. This sequence encodes CASSLRDPSSYNSPLHF.

The chain combines TRBV29-1 with TRBJ1-4; D not resolved. The V end was cut by 6 bases, the J end by 0 bases, with 2 bases between. This CDR3 has 11 residues. Germline loops: CDR1 SQVTM, CDR2 ANQGSEA. CDR3 nucleotide sequence: TGCAGCGTCTCAACTAATGAAAAACTGTTTTTT. Its protein product is CSVSTNEKLFF. Based on the CDR3 plus reference TRBV29-1 and TRBJ1-4, the full variable domain is SAVISQKPSRDICQRGTSLTIQCQVDSQVTMMFWYRQQPGQSLTLIATANQGSEATYESGFVIDKFPISRPNLTFSTLTVSNMSPEDSSIYLCSVSTNEKLFFGSGTQLSVL.

J is TRBJ2-5 and V is TRBV5-1; 10 bases match TRBD1. From germline, CDR1 is SGHRS and CDR2 YFSETQ. V was pared by 0 bases and J by 4 bases, with 9 bases of the junction left unmatched. The CDR3 has 17 amino acids. The CDR3 loop is CASSLAGTGAARETQYF. CDR3 nucleotide sequence: TGCGCCAGCAGCTTGGCGGGGACAGGGGCGGCTAGAGAGACCCAGTACTTC.

The chain employs TRBV11-2 and TRBJ2-1; D is unresolved. The CDR3 loop spans 14 amino acids. The ends were cut back, 4 bases at V and 3 bases at J, with 10 bases in the middle. From germline, CDR1 is SGHAT and CDR2 FQNNGV. CDR3 in DNA: TGTGCCAGCAGCTCGTTGCGGCACTACAATGAGCAGTTCTTC. Residues: CASSSLRHYNEQFF.